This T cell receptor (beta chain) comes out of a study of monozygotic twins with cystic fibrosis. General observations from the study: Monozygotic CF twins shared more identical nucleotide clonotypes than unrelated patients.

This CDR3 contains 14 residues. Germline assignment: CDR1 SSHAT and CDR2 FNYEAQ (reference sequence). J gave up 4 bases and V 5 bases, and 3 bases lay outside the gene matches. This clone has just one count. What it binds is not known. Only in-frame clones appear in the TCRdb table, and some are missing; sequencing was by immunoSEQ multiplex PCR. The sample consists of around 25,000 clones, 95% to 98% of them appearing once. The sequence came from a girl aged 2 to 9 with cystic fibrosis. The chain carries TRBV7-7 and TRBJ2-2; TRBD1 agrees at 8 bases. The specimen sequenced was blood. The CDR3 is CASSLDRATGELFF. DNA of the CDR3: TGTGCCAGCAGCCTGGACAGGGCCACCGGGGAGCTGTTTTTT.